A selection of T cell receptor beta chains follows, all from one sample in a study of neurological immune-mediated disorders. MiXCR, run by TCRdb on the 5' RACE reads, gives a single entry per CDR3 protein. The sample holds under 50,000 distinct CDR3 sequences, about a quarter seen once. Sequencing used PBMCs. Source of these receptors: a woman in her 70s in good health. The CDR3 runs from the conserved cysteine through the conserved F or W. The order of the fields is clone size, V gene, D gene, J gene, CDR3 protein, CDR3 DNA. D genes are given only for firm matches. Not every row has a clone size; where given, it reads once, few, many or a size class.

clone_size: -; v_call: TRBV5-1; d_call: TRBD2; j_call: TRBJ2-2; cdr3_aa: CASSLGAGGTGELFF; cdr3_nt: TGCGCCAGCAGCTTGGGAGCGGGAGGAACCGGGGAGCTGTTTTTT
clone_size: many; v_call: TRBV28; d_call: -; j_call: TRBJ1-5; cdr3_aa: CASSYMSRGEGQPQHF; cdr3_nt: TGTGCCAGCAGTTACATGAGCAGGGGTGAAGGTCAGCCCCAGCATTTT
clone_size: many; v_call: TRBV5-6; d_call: -; j_call: TRBJ2-1; cdr3_aa: CASSLEGRVFF; cdr3_nt: TGTGCCAGCAGCTTGGAGGGCAGGGTTTTCTTC
clone_size: many; v_call: TRBV5-1; d_call: -; j_call: TRBJ1-6; cdr3_aa: CASSLDLPSPLHF; cdr3_nt: TGCGCCAGCAGCTTGGACCTCCCCTCACCCCTCCACTTT
clone_size: -; v_call: TRBV5-6; d_call: -; j_call: TRBJ2-7; cdr3_aa: CASSSTGEQYF; cdr3_nt: TGTGCCAGCAGCTCGACAGGCGAGCAGTACTTC
clone_size: -; v_call: TRBV18; d_call: -; j_call: TRBJ2-2; cdr3_aa: CASSPPSGYGELFF; cdr3_nt: TGTGCCAGCTCACCACCTTCAGGGTACGGGGAGCTGTTTTTT
clone_size: many; v_call: TRBV4-2; d_call: TRBD1; j_call: TRBJ2-7; cdr3_aa: CASSPYRGADEQYF; cdr3_nt: TGTGCCAGCAGCCCCTACAGGGGGGCTGACGAGCAGTACTTC
clone_size: -; v_call: TRBV15; d_call: TRBD1; j_call: TRBJ2-1; cdr3_aa: CATSNGQGREQFF; cdr3_nt: TGTGCCACCAGCAACGGACAGGGACGGGAGCAGTTCTTC
clone_size: once; v_call: TRBV5-1; d_call: -; j_call: TRBJ1-1; cdr3_aa: CASSLAGGRTEAFF; cdr3_nt: TGCGCCAGCAGCTTGGCCGGGGGCCGGACTGAAGCTTTCTTT
clone_size: few; v_call: TRBV5-1; d_call: -; j_call: TRBJ2-7; cdr3_aa: CASSLEALSSYEQYF; cdr3_nt: TGCGCCAGCAGCTTGGAGGCTCTCAGCTCCTACGAGCAGTACTTC
clone_size: -; v_call: TRBV19; d_call: TRBD1; j_call: TRBJ1-1; cdr3_aa: CASVRGYTEAFF; cdr3_nt: TGTGCCAGTGTCAGGGGGTACACTGAAGCTTTCTTT
clone_size: -; v_call: TRBV5-6; d_call: -; j_call: TRBJ2-3; cdr3_aa: CASSLKGEDTQYF; cdr3_nt: TGTGCCAGCAGCTTAAAAGGGGAAGATACGCAGTATTTT
clone_size: many; v_call: TRBV5-1; d_call: -; j_call: TRBJ2-5; cdr3_aa: CASSVGPLETQYF; cdr3_nt: TGCGCCAGCAGCGTGGGACCACTGGAGACCCAGTACTTC
clone_size: many; v_call: TRBV5-1; d_call: TRBD2; j_call: TRBJ2-7; cdr3_aa: CASSLVVRGEASYEQYF; cdr3_nt: TGCGCCAGCAGCTTGGTGGTTCGGGGGGAGGCATCCTACGAGCAGTACTTC
clone_size: many; v_call: TRBV6-6; d_call: TRBD2; j_call: TRBJ2-7; cdr3_aa: CASSYSQASGYEQYF; cdr3_nt: TGTGCCAGCAGTTACTCTCAGGCTAGCGGCTACGAGCAGTACTTC
clone_size: medium-sized; v_call: TRBV15; d_call: TRBD1; j_call: TRBJ1-5; cdr3_aa: CATSRDRSVNQPQHF; cdr3_nt: TGTGCCACCAGCAGGGACAGGTCGGTCAATCAGCCCCAGCATTTT
clone_size: many; v_call: TRBV5-1; d_call: TRBD1; j_call: TRBJ2-7; cdr3_aa: CASSASPGTGGYEQYF; cdr3_nt: TGCGCCAGCAGCGCTTCCCCCGGGACAGGGGGCTACGAGCAGTACTTC
clone_size: many; v_call: TRBV27; d_call: -; j_call: TRBJ2-2; cdr3_aa: CASSSSGQINTGELFF; cdr3_nt: TGTGCCAGCAGCTCGTCAGGACAGATAAACACCGGGGAGCTGTTTTTT
clone_size: many; v_call: TRBV18; d_call: -; j_call: TRBJ2-1; cdr3_aa: CASSPTDNEQFF; cdr3_nt: TGTGCCAGCTCCCCCACAGACAATGAGCAGTTCTTC
clone_size: many; v_call: TRBV20-1; d_call: -; j_call: TRBJ1-1; cdr3_aa: CSAPDSPNTEAFF; cdr3_nt: TGCAGTGCCCCGGACAGCCCGAACACTGAAGCTTTCTTT
clone_size: -; v_call: TRBV5-1; d_call: -; j_call: TRBJ2-5; cdr3_aa: CASSFPGSQETQYF; cdr3_nt: TGCGCCAGCAGCTTCCCCGGGAGCCAAGAGACCCAGTACTTC
clone_size: many; v_call: TRBV5-1; d_call: -; j_call: TRBJ2-7; cdr3_aa: CASSLAPDKSSYEQYF; cdr3_nt: TGCGCCAGCAGCTTGGCGCCGGACAAGAGCTCCTACGAGCAGTACTTC
clone_size: -; v_call: TRBV3-1; d_call: -; j_call: TRBJ1-1; cdr3_aa: CASSQDTGGFGAFF; cdr3_nt: TGTGCCAGCAGCCAAGACACGGGGGGCTTCGGAGCTTTCTTT
clone_size: many; v_call: TRBV29-1; d_call: TRBD1; j_call: TRBJ2-5; cdr3_aa: CSVERRDRGHQETQYF; cdr3_nt: TGCAGCGTTGAAAGGCGGGACAGGGGGCATCAAGAGACCCAGTACTTC
clone_size: many; v_call: TRBV10-3; d_call: -; j_call: TRBJ2-1; cdr3_aa: CAIKGRADYNEQFF; cdr3_nt: TGTGCCATAAAGGGCCGTGCGGATTACAATGAGCAGTTCTTC
clone_size: many; v_call: TRBV5-1; d_call: -; j_call: TRBJ2-3; cdr3_aa: CASSLASVGDTQYF; cdr3_nt: TGCGCCAGCAGCTTGGCCTCGGTTGGGGATACGCAGTATTTT
clone_size: -; v_call: TRBV5-1; d_call: -; j_call: TRBJ1-1; cdr3_aa: CASSLGASLNTEAFF; cdr3_nt: TGCGCCAGCAGCTTAGGGGCCAGCCTGAACACTGAAGCTTTCTTT
clone_size: many; v_call: TRBV20-1; d_call: TRBD2; j_call: TRBJ2-1; cdr3_aa: CSARDSGRGGNEQFF; cdr3_nt: TGCAGTGCTAGAGATAGCGGGAGGGGGGGCAATGAGCAGTTCTTC
clone_size: many; v_call: TRBV20-1; d_call: TRBD1; j_call: TRBJ1-2; cdr3_aa: CSARANRGPDLDGYTF; cdr3_nt: TGCAGTGCTAGAGCAAACAGGGGGCCTGATTTGGATGGCTACACCTTC
clone_size: -; v_call: TRBV10-2; d_call: -; j_call: TRBJ1-3; cdr3_aa: CASSTNGPYSGNTIYF; cdr3_nt: TGCGCCAGCAGTACAAACGGGCCGTACTCTGGAAACACCATATATTTT
clone_size: -; v_call: TRBV7-9; d_call: -; j_call: TRBJ1-4; cdr3_aa: CASSLGGGREKLFF; cdr3_nt: TGTGCCAGCAGCTTAGGGGGAGGGCGCGAAAAACTGTTTTTT